In its sample, the clone carrying this T cell receptor beta chain was seen many times. The antigen is not known. Preparation of the TCRbeta library used unique molecular identifiers. TCRdb called the PCR reads again in MiXCR, with one record for every CDR3 protein. The sample lists some 300,000 distinct CDR3 sequences, just over 7.5% occurring once. The data were obtained in a study of T-cell reconstitution after alpha-beta-depleted transplantation in children. General study results and limits: Newly produced T cells mostly provided counts and TCRbeta diversity after one year, as hyperexpanded clones declined. Expanded graft clones numbering several hundred reportedly gave rise to alpha-beta T cells about two months after transplant.

V was clipped by 0 bases and J by 2 bases, with 5 bases between them. In germline, CDR1 is SGDLS, CDR2 YYNGEE. The CDR3 totals 13 residues. V is TRBV9 and J is TRBJ1-1, with D hard to call. This specimen was peripheral blood, taken 360 days after TCRalphabeta/CD19-depleted stem cell transplant. This receptor was identified in a female patient aged 2-10 years who had a stem cell transplant for Fanconi anemia, so the T cells may come from the graft donor. The CDR3 DNA reads as TGTGCCAGCAGCGTAGTAAGTAACACTGAAGCTTTCTTT. Its protein is CASSVVSNTEAFF.